This T cell receptor (beta chain) was observed in a study of blood T cell repertoires in COVID-19. The repertoire was sequenced with immunoSEQ multiplex PCR; TCRdb's copy has only in-frame clones and lacks some. This sample has about 380,000 clones; approximately 90% occur once, and the top ten carry approximately 1.2%. The cohort comprised adults aged roughly 18 to 95 years residing in 24 US areas. V lost 2 bases to trimming and J lost 0 bases, with 8 bases between them. CDR3 length: 15 amino acids. Germline V gene data show CDR1 as MNHEY and CDR2 as SMNVEV (reference sequence). Sequencing was performed on PBMCs or T cells enriched from blood (not recorded which). The chain combines TRBV27 with TRBJ1-5; D remains unclear. This sequence was found in a woman between 18 and 29 years old who had recovered from COVID-19. The CDR3 DNA sequence: TGTGCCAGCAGTTTAGGGCAGTATAGCAATCAGCCCCAGCATTTT. Protein: CASSLGQYSNQPQHF.